This T cell receptor (beta chain) was sequenced in a study of technical replicates of blood from a handful of donors. This CDR3 has 14 residues. V was pared by 6 bases and J by 10 bases, with 18 bases between. The germline gives CDR1 LNHDA, CDR2 SQIVND (reference sequence). Measured with immunoSEQ multiplex PCR; TCRdb has only the in-frame clones, and not every one. The repertoire holds 40,000 to 60,000 clones, with about 94% as singletons. J is TRBJ1-4 and V is TRBV19; D might be TRBD1 (6 bases). This receptor was taken from a human donor in good health. Some clones in this sample may be carry-over from other donors' samples. The specimen sequenced was PBMCs. CDR3 bases: TGTGCCAGTAGAGCGGGGGCCGATGGTGCAAAACTGTTTTTT. Amino acid sequence: CASRAGADGAKLFF.